The next 20 T cell receptor beta chains were all read from a single sample in a study of T cell responses to AZD1222 COVID-19 vaccine. TCRdb keeps only in-frame clones here, not all; method: immunoSEQ multiplex PCR. The repertoire consists of some 150,000 clones, with just over 90% occurring once and the leading ten covering less than 2%. Sequences were derived from peripheral blood, sampled on day 0 of AZD1222 vaccination. The source of these receptors is an adult in good health.

The chain uses TRBV21-1 and TRBJ1-5. TRBV21-1 is a pseudogene. The CDR3 has 17 residues. CDR3 sequence: CASSSGRLLPANQPQHF. Here the CDR3 DNA reads TGTGCCAGCAGCTCCGGGAGGCTATTACCCGCCAATCAGCCCCAGCATTTT.

This clone was seen just once. The rearrangement uses TRBV14 and TRBJ2-5; 12 bases are a match to TRBD2. Germline loops: CDR1 SGHDN, CDR2 FVKESK. The V segment lost 1 base and the J segment 5 bases; nucleotides outside the gene matches: 14. This CDR3 spans 19 amino acids. The CDR3 nucleotides read TGTGCCAGCAGCCAAGGAACTCTCCTAGCGGGAGGGCCTTTGGAGACCCAGTACTTC. The encoded protein is CASSQGTLLAGGPLETQYF.

J is TRBJ1-2 and V is TRBV20-1; the D is unclear. The CDR3 runs 11 residues. Germline assignment: CDR1 DFQATT and CDR2 SNEGSKA (reference sequence). Trimming pared 3 bases from V and 4 bases from J, leaving 6 bases between. The CDR3 sequence: CSARGSYGYTF. The DNA for the CDR3 is TGCAGTGCTAGGGGTTCCTATGGCTACACCTTC.

The V call is TRBV2, the J call TRBJ1-1; D not certain. This CDR3 has 11 residues. CDR1 and CDR2 (germline): SNHLY, FYNNEI. V lost 9 bases to trimming and J lost 6 bases, with 11 bases between them. DNA for the CDR3: TGTGCCAGAATAGATTTCGCTGAAGCTTTCTTT. This sequence encodes CARIDFAEAFF.

The chain carries TRBV20-1 and TRBJ2-5, with 9 nucleotides matching TRBD2. This CDR3 is 15 amino acids long. V lost 3 bases, J lost 1 base, and 6 bases stayed unmatched. Germline CDR1 DFQATT, CDR2 SNEGSKA (reference sequence). CDR3 residues: CSASFGGLAQETQYF. Written as DNA, the CDR3 is TGCAGTGCTAGTTTTGGGGGACTAGCCCAAGAGACCCAGTACTTC.

The chain recombines TRBV19 with TRBJ1-3; D is ambiguous. Per germline, CDR1 LNHDA and CDR2 SQIVND (reference sequence). Deletions cut 4 bases from V and 7 bases from J, with 8 bases between. This CDR3 is built from 12 residues. DNA for the CDR3: TGTGCCAGTAGTACTACGCGTAACACCATATATTTT. Protein product: CASSTTRNTIYF.

This chain uses TRBV28 with TRBJ1-5, with TRBD1 matching 8 bases. This CDR3 region has 15 residues. CDR1 and CDR2 (germline): MDHEN, SYDVKM. V trimming: 5 bases; J trimming: 3 bases; junction bases outside the gene matches: 6. CDR3 amino acids: CASSRQGANNQPQHF. The CDR3 region has the DNA TGTGCCAGCAGTCGGCAGGGGGCGAACAATCAGCCCCAGCATTTT.

This clone appeared once. This chain joins TRBV7-8 and TRBJ2-7; D gene ambiguous. The CDR3 is made up of 15 amino acids. Per the germline V gene, CDR1 is SGHVS and CDR2 is FQNEAQ. V lost 1 base and J 0 bases, leaving 10 bases between the germline ends. The CDR3 here is CASSLVPESSYEQYF. In DNA, the CDR3 is TGTGCCAGCAGCTTAGTTCCGGAAAGCTCCTACGAGCAGTACTTC.

The chain recombines TRBV11-3 with TRBJ2-1; perhaps TRBD2 as D (5 bases). Trimming took off 1 base at V and 7 bases at J, with 8 bases between the two ends. This CDR3 comprises 13 residues. Germline V gives CDR1 SGHNT, CDR2 YENEEA. The CDR3 region is CASSLVSGNEQFF. CDR3 DNA: TGTGCCAGCAGCTTAGTATCGGGGAATGAGCAGTTCTTC.

In this sample, this clone turned up once. The genes are TRBV27 and TRBJ2-2, with 13 positions matching TRBD2. Looked up from germline, CDR1 is MNHEY and CDR2 is SMNVEV (reference sequence). The J segment lost 1 base and the V segment lost 4 bases, leaving 9 bases of the junction unmatched. The length of the CDR3 is 19 residues. DNA for the CDR3: TGTGCCAGCAGTTACGGGACTAGCGGGATACCCAAGAACACCGGGGAGCTGTTTTTT. Amino acids: CASSYGTSGIPKNTGELFF.

In its sample, this clone was seen once. This sequence joins TRBV9 and TRBJ2-7; unclear D gene. This CDR3 region has 12 residues. Germline loops: CDR1 SGDLS, CDR2 YYNGEE. The V gene lost 4 bases and the J gene lost 4 bases, with 9 bases spanning the gap. For the CDR3, the DNA is TGTGCCAGCAGCCCGACCGATTACGAGCAGTACTTC. Translated, it gives CASSPTDYEQYF.

The rearrangement joins TRBV5-6 to TRBJ2-3; 10 nucleotides line up with TRBD2. Trimming removed 4 bases from V and 3 bases from J; junction bases left unmatched: 5. Germline CDR1 reads SGHDT; CDR2 reads YYEEEE. The CDR3 has 15 amino acids. The CDR3 sequence: CASSTGLAITDTQYF. Written as DNA, the CDR3 is TGTGCCAGCAGCACGGGACTAGCGATAACAGATACGCAGTATTTT.

The CDR3 DNA sequence: TGTGCCAGCAGTGAATATATAGTGGGCCGACCCTTGTACAATGAGCAGTTCTTC. It yields the protein CASSEYIVGRPLYNEQFF. This chain uses TRBV25-1 with TRBJ2-1, with unresolved D. Per germline, CDR1 MGHDK and CDR2 SYGVNS. The CDR3 runs 18 residues. V lost 0 bases and J 4 bases, leaving 19 bases between the germline ends.

J is TRBJ2-7 and V is TRBV28; 8 positions match TRBD1. V shed 6 bases, J shed 3 bases, and the junction held 7 bases outside the gene matches. The CDR3 runs 14 residues. From germline, CDR1 is MDHEN and CDR2 SYDVKM. As DNA, the CDR3 is TGTGCCAGCAGCGGGACAGGCCGAAGCTACGAGCAGTACTTC. Translating it yields CASSGTGRSYEQYF. The variable domain in full, with the rest retrieved from reference TRBV28 and TRBJ2-7, is DVKVTQSSRYLVKRTGEKVFLECVQDMDHENMFWYRQDPGLGLRLIYFSYDVKMKEKGDIPEGYSVSREKKERFSLILESASTNQTSMYLCASSGTGRSYEQYFGPGTRLTVT.

In nucleotides, the CDR3 is TGTGCCAGTAGAAGGGCAGGACGATCGAACACCGGGGAGCTGTTTTTT. It is translated as CASRRAGRSNTGELFF. The gene calls are TRBV19 and TRBJ2-2; D remains ambiguous. The CDR3 has 16 residues. Trimming cost V 6 bases and J 0 bases, with 14 bases left between them. Germline V gene sequence: CDR1 LNHDA, CDR2 SQIVND (reference sequence). Based on the CDR3 plus reference TRBV19 and TRBJ2-2, the full variable domain is DGGITQSPKYLFRKEGQNVTLSCEQNLNHDAMYWYRQDPGQGLRLIYYSQIVNDFQKGDIAEGYSVSREKKESFPLTVTSAQKNPTAFYLCASRRAGRSNTGELFFGEGSRLTVL.

This sequence joins TRBV7-9 and TRBJ2-5; 8 bases match TRBD2. V shed 3 bases and J 5 bases; nucleotides not matched to a gene: 2. The CDR3 is 13 residues long. Per the germline V gene, CDR1 is SEHNR and CDR2 is FQNEAQ (reference sequence). CDR3 protein: CASSFGGVETQYF. CDR3 sequence (DNA): TGTGCCAGCAGCTTCGGGGGGGTCGAGACCCAGTACTTC.

The chain is built from TRBV11-1 and TRBJ2-1; D is perhaps TRBD1 or TRBD2 (5 bases each). Germline V gene sequence: CDR1 SGHAT, CDR2 FQDESV (reference sequence). CDR3 size: 15 residues. V was trimmed by 3 bases and J by 4 bases, leaving 13 bases between them. CDR3 in DNA: TGTGCCAGCAGCTTGATATGGGGCGGGTACAATGAGCAGTTCTTC. It yields the protein CASSLIWGGYNEQFF.

The chain is built from TRBV6-2 or TRBV6-3 and TRBJ2-1, with D possibly matching TRBD2 (5 bases). Germline V gives CDR1 MNHEY, CDR2 SVGEGT. V dropped 0 bases and J dropped 10 bases, with 10 bases sitting between them. This CDR3 is 13 amino acids long. CDR3: CASSYSGVSEQFF. CDR3 DNA: TGTGCCAGCAGTTACTCGGGAGTAAGCGAGCAGTTCTTC.

The chain uses TRBV30 and TRBJ2-7, with TRBD1 matching 8 bases. The germline CDR1 and CDR2 sequences are GTSNPN and SVGIG (reference sequence). CDR3 size: 14 residues. Losses at the gene ends were 2 bases for V and 1 base for J; bases not matched to a gene: 4. CDR3 amino acids: CAWSYRDRSYEQYF. In DNA form, the CDR3 reads TGTGCCTGGAGTTACCGGGACAGGTCCTACGAGCAGTACTTC.

The V gene is TRBV4-1, the J gene TRBJ1-5, with unresolved D. The CDR3 length is 18 residues. Per germline, CDR1 MGHRA and CDR2 YSYEKL. V was clipped by 1 base and J by 0 bases, with 16 bases between them. The CDR3 loop is CASSQVSAAGYSNQPQHF. CDR3 in DNA: TGCGCCAGCAGCCAAGTCAGCGCCGCCGGGTATAGCAATCAGCCCCAGCATTTT.